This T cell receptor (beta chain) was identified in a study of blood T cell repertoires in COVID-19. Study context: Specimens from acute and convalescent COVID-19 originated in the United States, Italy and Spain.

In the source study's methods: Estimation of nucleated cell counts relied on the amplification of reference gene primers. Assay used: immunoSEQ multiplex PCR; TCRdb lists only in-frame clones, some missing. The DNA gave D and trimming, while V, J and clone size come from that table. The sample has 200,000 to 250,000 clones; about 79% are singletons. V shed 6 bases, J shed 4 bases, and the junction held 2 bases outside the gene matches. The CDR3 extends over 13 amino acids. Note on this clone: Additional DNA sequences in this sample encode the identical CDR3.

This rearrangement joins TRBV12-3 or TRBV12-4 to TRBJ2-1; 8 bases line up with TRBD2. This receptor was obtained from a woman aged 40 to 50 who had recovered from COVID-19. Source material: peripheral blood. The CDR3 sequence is CASSGGVYNEQFF. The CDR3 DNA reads TGTGCCAGCAGCGGGGGGGTATACAATGAGCAGTTCTTC.